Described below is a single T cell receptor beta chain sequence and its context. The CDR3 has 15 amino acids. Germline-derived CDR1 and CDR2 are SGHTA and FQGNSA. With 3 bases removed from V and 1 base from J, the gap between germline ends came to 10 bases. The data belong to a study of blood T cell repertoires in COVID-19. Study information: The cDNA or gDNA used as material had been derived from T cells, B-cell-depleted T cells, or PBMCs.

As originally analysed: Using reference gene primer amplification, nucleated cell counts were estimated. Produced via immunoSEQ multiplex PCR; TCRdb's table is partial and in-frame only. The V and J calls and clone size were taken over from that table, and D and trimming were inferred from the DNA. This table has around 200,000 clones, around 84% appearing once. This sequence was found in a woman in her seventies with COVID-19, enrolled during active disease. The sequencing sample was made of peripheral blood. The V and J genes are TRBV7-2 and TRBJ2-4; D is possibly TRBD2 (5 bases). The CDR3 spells CASSLGPGAKNIQYF. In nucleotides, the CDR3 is TGTGCCAGCAGCTTGGGCCCGGGGGCCAAAAACATTCAGTACTTC.